One and the same sample provided the 29 T cell receptor beta chains below, sequenced in a study of response to subunit inactivated influenza vaccine. Each CDR3 protein gets one entry after TCRdb re-called the RT-PCR reads with MiXCR. This table holds 600,000 to 850,000 distinct CDR3 sequences, approximately 15% found once. The sample in question was PBMCs from blood, obtained 14 days before vaccination. The receptors come from a man aged 50 to 59 who received an inactivated influenza vaccine.

The chain joins TRBV29-1 to TRBJ2-3; 7 bases match TRBD2. Per the germline V gene, CDR1 is SQVTM and CDR2 is ANQGSEA. The V segment lost 4 bases and the J segment 2 bases; nucleotides outside the gene matches: 0. This CDR3 spans 12 amino acids. The CDR3 DNA reads as TGCAGCGTTGGGGACTACACAGATACGCAGTATTTT. Translated: CSVGDYTDTQYF.

This clonotype has more than one count but fewer than ten. The chain employs TRBV7-9 and TRBJ2-1; D is perhaps TRBD2 (6 bases). There are 15 residues in the CDR3. The V end lost 6 bases, the J end lost 7 bases, and 19 bases lay between the germline ends. Looked up from germline, CDR1 is SEHNR and CDR2 is FQNEAQ (reference sequence). The CDR3 sequence is CASRQTFQEGNEQFF. CDR3 sequence (DNA): TGTGCCAGCAGGCAAACGTTTCAGGAGGGGAATGAGCAGTTCTTC.

There are a few counts of this clonotype. The chain employs TRBV12-3 or TRBV12-4 and TRBJ2-7; D unresolved. The CDR3 runs 12 residues. V was clipped by 6 bases and J by 5 bases, with 11 bases between them. The CDR3 coding sequence is TGTGCCAGCAGAAAGCTAGAGAACGAGCAGTACTTC. It specifies CASRKLENEQYF.

The V gene is TRBV19, the J gene TRBJ2-5, with 13 bases lining up with TRBD2. The CDR3 loop spans 15 amino acids. Unmatched junction bases numbered 1, after V lost 3 bases and J lost 3 bases. Germline CDR1 and CDR2: LNHDA and SQIVND (reference sequence). CDR3 coding DNA: TGTGCCAGTAGTATTGGACTAGCGGGAGAAGAGACCCAGTACTTC. It encodes CASSIGLAGEETQYF. Full variable domain (rest looked up from reference TRBV19 and TRBJ2-5): DGGITQSPKYLFRKEGQNVTLSCEQNLNHDAMYWYRQDPGQGLRLIYYSQIVNDFQKGDIAEGYSVSREKKESFPLTVTSAQKNPTAFYLCASSIGLAGEETQYFGPGTRLLVL.

This clonotype has more than one count but fewer than ten. This rearrangement joins TRBV7-8 to TRBJ1-3; tentative D call: TRBD1 (6 bases). Germline V gene data show CDR1 as SGHVS and CDR2 as FQNEAQ. CDR3 length: 17 amino acids. V was pared by 5 bases and J by 1 base, with 18 bases between. The CDR3 DNA reads as TGTGCCAGCAGCGTAAAGACAGGATTACTTTCTGGAAACACCATATATTTT. As protein: CASSVKTGLLSGNTIYF.

This clonotype turned up a few times. This chain uses TRBV6-5 with TRBJ2-5; the D gene is possibly TRBD1 (7 bases). Deletions cut 7 bases from V and 0 bases from J, with 15 bases between. The CDR3 runs 15 residues. Germline V CDR1 and CDR2: MNHEY, SVGAGI. CDR3 sequence (DNA): TGTGCCAGCACTTCAGACAGGGACTACCAAGAGACCCAGTACTTC. Translating gives CASTSDRDYQETQYF.

This clonotype was found a few times. The chain is built from TRBV4-3 and TRBJ2-5; D unresolved. CDR3 length equals 14 residues. The ends were cut back, 0 bases at V and 7 bases at J, with 12 bases in the middle. In germline, CDR1 is LGHNA, CDR2 YSLEER. This CDR3 is CASSQDRTRGTQYF. In DNA form, the CDR3 reads TGCGCCAGCAGCCAAGATCGTACCCGCGGGACCCAGTACTTC.

This clonotype was seen only a few times. V is TRBV24-1 and J is TRBJ2-1; D call uncertain. Trimming took off 1 base at V and 5 bases at J, with 11 bases between the two ends. The CDR3 totals 15 residues. Looked up from germline, CDR1 is KGHDR and CDR2 is SFDVKD. CDR3 residues: CATSDFGPPDNEQFF. CDR3 bases: TGTGCCACCAGTGATTTCGGGCCACCGGACAATGAGCAGTTCTTC.

This clonotype was seen a handful of times. The gene calls are TRBV12-3 or TRBV12-4 and TRBJ2-1, with TRBD2 matching over 11 bases. This CDR3 comprises 16 residues. V dropped 7 bases and J dropped 5; count of bases not matched to a gene: 10. CDR3 DNA sequence: TGTGCCAGCATCTTGGGTAGCGGGGGGGCAAACAATGAGCAGTTCTTC. Residues: CASILGSGGANNEQFF.

This clonotype was observed a handful of times. This chain joins TRBV18 and TRBJ1-1; no clear D gene. Germline CDR1 is KGHSH and CDR2 is LQKENI. The CDR3 has 12 residues. V lost 3 bases and J 7 bases, leaving 9 bases between the germline ends. DNA for the CDR3: TGTGCCAGCTCACCCTCCCTTGATGAAGCTTTCTTT. It is translated as CASSPSLDEAFF.

V and J are TRBV12-3 or TRBV12-4 and TRBJ1-5, with unresolved D. The CDR3 is 17 residues long. The ends were cut back, 5 bases at V and 3 bases at J, with 20 bases in the middle. This CDR3 is CASSPPLPGSTNQPQHF. In nucleotides, the CDR3 is TGTGCCAGCAGTCCGCCCCTGCCGGGTAGTACCAATCAGCCCCAGCATTTT.

The sample holds a few counts of this clonotype. The rearrangement uses TRBV13 and TRBJ2-1; 11 bases are a match to TRBD2. Germline CDR1 reads PRHDT; CDR2 reads FYEKMQ (reference sequence). V lost 5 bases, J lost 10 bases, and 13 bases stayed unmatched. The CDR3 is 16 residues long. As DNA, the CDR3 is TGTGCCAGCAGCGTATCCCGGGGACTAGCGGTTACCGAGCAGTTCTTC. It is translated as CASSVSRGLAVTEQFF.

This clonotype was detected only a few times. The rearrangement uses TRBV5-6 and TRBJ1-1; D possibly corresponds to TRBD1 (5 bases). The CDR3 consists of 18 residues. From germline, CDR1 is SGHDT and CDR2 YYEEEE. Trimming pared 1 base from V and 4 bases from J, leaving 23 bases between. CDR3 bases: TGTGCCAGCAGCTTGTTCGGCCCTTCAAAGGGGCAAGGCACTGAAGCTTTCTTT. Its protein is CASSLFGPSKGQGTEAFF.

The genes are TRBV20-1 and TRBJ1-1; D not certain. Deletions cut 5 bases from V and 6 bases from J, with 13 bases between. CDR3 length: 12 residues. Germline loops: CDR1 DFQATT, CDR2 SNEGSKA (reference sequence). For the CDR3, the DNA is TGCAGTGCTCCCCTTTTATTAGCTGAAGCTTTCTTT. Protein: CSAPLLLAEAFF.

For this clonotype: Its ends do not fully match the called genes, so a read error is possible. This chain joins TRBV6-2 or TRBV6-3 and TRBJ2-2, with D perhaps matching TRBD2 (5 bases). Germline CDR1 reads MNHEY; CDR2 reads SVGEGT. CDR3 length: 15 residues. The CDR3 nucleotides read TGTGCCAGCAGTTTCCTCGGAGGCTACACCGGGGTGCTGTTTTTT. This gives the protein CASSFLGGYTGVLFF.

The chain joins TRBV7-2 to TRBJ1-2, with 7 positions matching TRBD1. Germline V gene data show CDR1 as SGHTA and CDR2 as FQGNSA. The CDR3 has 15 amino acids. The J segment lost 6 bases and the V segment lost 0 bases, leaving 7 bases of the junction unmatched. The CDR3 DNA reads TGTGCCAGCAGCTTAGCTTCCGACAGGGTGGATGGCTACACCTTC. It translates to CASSLASDRVDGYTF.

The chain uses TRBV20-1 and TRBJ2-3; the match to TRBD2 covers 9 bases. CDR3 length: 13 residues. The germline gives CDR1 DFQATT, CDR2 SNEGSKA (reference sequence). The V gene end was trimmed by 4 bases and the J gene end by 4 bases; junction bases not matched to a gene: 3. The CDR3 sequence: CSAMAGGADTQYF. In DNA, the CDR3 is TGCAGTGCTATGGCGGGAGGGGCAGATACGCAGTATTTT.

This clonotype was detected ten times or more. The chain is built from TRBV28 and TRBJ1-1, with D uncertain. CDR1 and CDR2 (germline): MDHEN, SYDVKM. CDR3 length: 13 amino acids. V lost 6 bases and J 0 bases, leaving 8 bases between the germline ends. CDR3 region: CASSPIVNTEAFF. CDR3 nucleotide sequence: TGTGCCAGCAGCCCTATAGTGAACACTGAAGCTTTCTTT.

There are a few counts of this clonotype. This rearrangement joins TRBV12-3 or TRBV12-4 to TRBJ2-3; tentatively, D is TRBD2 (7 bases). V dropped 3 bases and J dropped 3 bases, with 13 bases sitting between them. This CDR3 is built from 15 residues. The CDR3 DNA follows: TGTGCCAGCAGTTTGAGGGGGGGAGCAACAGATACGCAGTATTTT. Its translation: CASSLRGGATDTQYF.

In its sample, this clonotype was seen many times. This chain joins TRBV6-2 or TRBV6-3 and TRBJ1-5; no clear D. Deletions cut 2 bases from V and 5 bases from J, with 7 bases between. The CDR3 length is 13 residues. CDR1 is MNHEY, CDR2 SVGEGT, per germline. The CDR3 bases are TGTGCCAGCAGTTACCGTGGGGATCAGCCCCAGCATTTT. It encodes CASSYRGDQPQHF.

This clonotype occurred once. The V call is TRBV12-3 or TRBV12-4, the J call TRBJ2-2, with D tentatively TRBD1 (6 bases). The V gene lost 0 bases and the J gene lost 7 bases, with 12 bases spanning the gap. This CDR3 contains 15 residues. As DNA, the CDR3 is TGTGCCAGCAGTTTAGCGGGGGCGCCCGACGGGGAGCTGTTTTTT. Translating gives CASSLAGAPDGELFF.

The chain combines TRBV7-2 with TRBJ2-1; D is uncertain. This CDR3 has 12 amino acids. CDR1 is SGHTA and CDR2 is FQGNSA in the germline V gene. V shed 5 bases and J shed 7 bases, with 9 bases lying between them. CDR3 nucleotides: TGTGCCAGCAGCCACCCAAAGAATGAGCAGTTCTTC. Its protein product is CASSHPKNEQFF.

The chain has TRBV29-1 and TRBJ1-2, with TRBD1 matching 11 bases. The V and J ends lost 7 bases and 7 bases, in that order; junction bases with no gene match: 8. From germline, CDR1 is SQVTM and CDR2 ANQGSEA. The CDR3 is made up of 13 amino acids. Here the CDR3 DNA reads TGCAGCGCCGGGACAGGGGGGGAGGGTGGCTACACCTTC. It yields the protein CSAGTGGEGGYTF.

This clonotype was counted at least ten times. The chain carries TRBV5-1 and TRBJ2-5; TRBD1 matches at 8 bases. CDR1 and CDR2 from the germline V gene are SGHRS and YFSETQ. This CDR3 has 18 residues. The V gene end was trimmed by 0 bases and the J gene end by 2 bases; junction bases not matched to a gene: 12. CDR3 amino acids: CASSLALGAGGWQETQYF. CDR3 DNA: TGCGCCAGCAGCTTGGCCCTAGGAGCAGGGGGCTGGCAAGAGACCCAGTACTTC.

This clonotype was seen a handful of times. V usage is TRBV20-1 and J usage is TRBJ2-5; the D gene is possibly TRBD2 (5 bases). Between the trimmed V and J ends, which lost 0 bases and 7 bases, there was a span of 24 bases. Looked up from germline, CDR1 is DFQATT and CDR2 is SNEGSKA (reference sequence). The length of the CDR3 is 17 residues. The CDR3 bases are TGCAGTGCTAGAGATCGGTTAACCGGACTCCCGCGAGGGACCCAGTACTTC. It encodes CSARDRLTGLPRGTQYF.

This clonotype was seen a few times. The V gene is TRBV11-1, the J gene TRBJ2-1, with 12 bases that match TRBD2. The CDR3 contains 20 residues. Looked up from germline, CDR1 is SGHAT and CDR2 is FQDESV (reference sequence). The ends lost 0 bases at V and 4 bases at J; junction bases unmatched: 13. The CDR3 is CASSLAQTSGRTSHYNEQFF. In DNA form, the CDR3 reads TGTGCCAGCAGCTTAGCGCAGACTAGCGGGAGAACAAGCCATTACAATGAGCAGTTCTTC. Drawing the rest from reference TRBV11-1 and TRBJ2-1, the complete variable domain is EAEVAQSPRYKITEKSQAVAFWCDPISGHATLYWYRQILGQGPELLVQFQDESVVDDSQLPKDRFSAERLKGVDSTLKIQPAELGDSAMYLCASSLAQTSGRTSHYNEQFFGPGTRLTVL.

The V call is TRBV20-1, the J call TRBJ1-1; 9 bases fit TRBD1. Trimming at V came to 6 bases and at J to 5 bases, leaving 19 bases not matched to a gene. Germline lookup yields CDR1 DFQATT and CDR2 SNEGSKA (reference sequence). This CDR3 is 17 amino acids long. The CDR3 DNA sequence: TGCAGTGCATCCGCTCCGGGACAGGGTAGTGGGGGGACTGAAGCTTTCTTT. Its translation: CSASAPGQGSGGTEAFF.

This chain uses TRBV18 with TRBJ2-7; possibly TRBD1 for D (5 bases). Per germline, CDR1 KGHSH and CDR2 LQKENI. The V and J ends lost 6 bases and 2 bases respectively, with 17 bases between them. The CDR3 is made up of 15 amino acids. CDR3 nucleotide sequence: TGTGCCAGCTCGGTACTCGAGACAGATACCTACGAGCAGTACTTC. Protein: CASSVLETDTYEQYF.

This chain joins TRBV5-1 and TRBJ2-5; 11 bases are shared with TRBD1. The J segment lost 5 bases and the V segment lost 2 bases, leaving 5 bases of the junction unmatched. CDR1 and CDR2 (germline): SGHRS, YFSETQ. This CDR3 comprises 15 residues. For the CDR3, the DNA is TGCGCCAGCAGCTTCCGGGACAGGGGGTCGGAGACCCAGTACTTC. This sequence encodes CASSFRDRGSETQYF.